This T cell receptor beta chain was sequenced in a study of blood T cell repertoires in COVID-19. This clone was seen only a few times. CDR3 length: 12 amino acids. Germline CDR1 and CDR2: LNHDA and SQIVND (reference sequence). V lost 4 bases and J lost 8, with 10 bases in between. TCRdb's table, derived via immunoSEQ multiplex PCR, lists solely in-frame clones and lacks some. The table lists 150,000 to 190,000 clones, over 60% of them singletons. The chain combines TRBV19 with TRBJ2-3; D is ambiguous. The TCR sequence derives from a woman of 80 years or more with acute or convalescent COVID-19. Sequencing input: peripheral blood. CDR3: CASSTLFGTQYF. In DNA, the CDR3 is TGTGCCAGTAGTACACTTTTTGGTACGCAGTATTTT.